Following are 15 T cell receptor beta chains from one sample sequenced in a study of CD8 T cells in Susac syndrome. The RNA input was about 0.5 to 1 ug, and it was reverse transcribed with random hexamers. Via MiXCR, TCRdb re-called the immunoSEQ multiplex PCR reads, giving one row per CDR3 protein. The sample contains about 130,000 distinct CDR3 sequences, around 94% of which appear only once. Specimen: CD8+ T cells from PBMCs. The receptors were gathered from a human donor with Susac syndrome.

CDR3: CASSSGERDISGANVLTF. The CDR3 DNA sequence: TGTGCCAGCAGTTCCGGGGAAAGGGATATCTCTGGGGCCAACGTCCTGACTTTC. V usage is TRBV12-3 or TRBV12-4 and J usage is TRBJ2-6; weak D call: TRBD2 (5 bases). V lost 4 bases and J lost 0, with 16 bases in between. The CDR3 totals 18 residues.

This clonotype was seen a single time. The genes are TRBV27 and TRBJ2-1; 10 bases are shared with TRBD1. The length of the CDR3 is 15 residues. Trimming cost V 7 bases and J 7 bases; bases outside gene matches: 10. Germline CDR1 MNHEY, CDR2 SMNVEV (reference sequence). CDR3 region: CASTYGTGATNEQFF. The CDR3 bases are TGTGCCAGCACTTACGGGACAGGGGCCACAAATGAGCAGTTCTTC.

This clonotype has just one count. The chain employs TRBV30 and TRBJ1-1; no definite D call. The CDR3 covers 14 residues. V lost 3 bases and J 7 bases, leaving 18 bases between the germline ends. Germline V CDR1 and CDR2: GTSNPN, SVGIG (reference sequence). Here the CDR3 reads CAWSTSGLYFEAFF. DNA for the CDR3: TGTGCCTGGAGCACCTCCGGACTGTATTTTGAAGCTTTCTTT.

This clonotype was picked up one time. Here the CDR3 DNA reads TGTGCCAGCAGCTACCAGTTTCCCGTGGTCGGCAATCAGCCCCAGCATTTT. Translation gives CASSYQFPVVGNQPQHF. The chain has TRBV7-9 and TRBJ1-5, with D hard to call. CDR3 size: 17 residues. V was clipped by 4 bases and J by 2 bases, with 18 bases between them. Germline V lookup: CDR1 SEHNR, CDR2 FQNEAQ (reference sequence). The variable domain in full, completed from reference TRBV7-9 and TRBJ1-5, reads DTGVSQNPRHKITKRGQNVTFRCDPISEHNRLYWYRQTLGQGPEFLTYFQNEAQLEKSRLLSDRFSAERPKGSFSTLEIQRTEQGDSAMYLCASSYQFPVVGNQPQHFGDGTRLSIL.

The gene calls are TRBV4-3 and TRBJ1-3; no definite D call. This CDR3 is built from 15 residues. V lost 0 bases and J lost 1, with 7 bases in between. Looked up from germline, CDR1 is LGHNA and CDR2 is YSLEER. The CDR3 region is CASSQERMSGNTIYF. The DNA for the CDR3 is TGCGCCAGCAGCCAAGAACGGATGTCTGGAAACACCATATATTTT.

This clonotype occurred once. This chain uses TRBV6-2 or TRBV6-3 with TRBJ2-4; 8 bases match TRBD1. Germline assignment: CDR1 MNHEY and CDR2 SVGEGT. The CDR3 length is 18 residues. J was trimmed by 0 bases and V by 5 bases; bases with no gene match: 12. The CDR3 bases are TGTGCCAGCAGTAACCGGGACAGGAGAGAACTAGCCAAAAACATTCAGTACTTC. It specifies CASSNRDRRELAKNIQYF.

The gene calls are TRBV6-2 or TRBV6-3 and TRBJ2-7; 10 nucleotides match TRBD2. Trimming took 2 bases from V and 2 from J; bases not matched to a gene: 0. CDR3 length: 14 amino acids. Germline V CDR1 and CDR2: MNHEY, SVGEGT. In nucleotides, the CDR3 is TGTGCCAGCAGTTACGGGACTAGCGCCTACGAGCAGTACTTC. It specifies CASSYGTSAYEQYF.

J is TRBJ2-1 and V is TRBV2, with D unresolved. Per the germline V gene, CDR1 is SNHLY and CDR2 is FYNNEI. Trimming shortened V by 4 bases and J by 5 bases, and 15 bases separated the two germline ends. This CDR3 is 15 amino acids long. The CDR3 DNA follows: TGTGCCAGCAGTGTAGTACTAACCCGTGACAATGAGCAGTTCTTC. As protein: CASSVVLTRDNEQFF.

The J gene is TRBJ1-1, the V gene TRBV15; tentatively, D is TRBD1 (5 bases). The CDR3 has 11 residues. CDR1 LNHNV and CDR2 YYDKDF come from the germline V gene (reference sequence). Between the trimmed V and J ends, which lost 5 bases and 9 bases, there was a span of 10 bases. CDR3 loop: CATSQRGKAFF. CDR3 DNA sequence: TGTGCCACCAGCCAGCGGGGGAAAGCTTTCTTT.

In DNA, the CDR3 is TGTGCCTGGAGTAACGGGGCGAACTACAATGAGCAGTTCTTC. Translation gives CAWSNGANYNEQFF. The V gene is TRBV30, the J gene TRBJ2-1; D tentatively fits TRBD1 or TRBD2 (5 bases each). This CDR3 is 14 amino acids long. Germline V gene sequence: CDR1 GTSNPN, CDR2 SVGIG (reference sequence). V was pared by 2 bases and J by 3 bases, with 11 bases between.

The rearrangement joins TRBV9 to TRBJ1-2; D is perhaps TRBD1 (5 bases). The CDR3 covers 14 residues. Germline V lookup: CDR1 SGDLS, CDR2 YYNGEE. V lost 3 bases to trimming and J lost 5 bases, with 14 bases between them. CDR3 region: CASSASGTAYGYTF. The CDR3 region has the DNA TGTGCCAGCAGCGCCTCCGGGACGGCTTATGGCTACACCTTC.

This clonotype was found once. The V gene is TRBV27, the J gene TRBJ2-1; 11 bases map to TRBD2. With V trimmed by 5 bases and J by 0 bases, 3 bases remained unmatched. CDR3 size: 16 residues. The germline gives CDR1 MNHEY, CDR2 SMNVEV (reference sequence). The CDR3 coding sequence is TGTGCCAGCAGTGTACTAGCGGGGGACTCCTACAATGAGCAGTTCTTC. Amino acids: CASSVLAGDSYNEQFF.

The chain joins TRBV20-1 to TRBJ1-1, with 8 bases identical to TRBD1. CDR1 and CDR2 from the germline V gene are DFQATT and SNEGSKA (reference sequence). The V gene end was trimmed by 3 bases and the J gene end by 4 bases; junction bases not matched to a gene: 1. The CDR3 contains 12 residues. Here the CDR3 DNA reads TGCAGTGCTAGGGACAGGGCCACTGAAGCTTTCTTT. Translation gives CSARDRATEAFF.

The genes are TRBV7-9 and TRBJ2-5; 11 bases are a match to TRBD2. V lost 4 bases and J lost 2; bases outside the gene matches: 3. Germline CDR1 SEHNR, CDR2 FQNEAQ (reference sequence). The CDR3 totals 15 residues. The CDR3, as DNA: TGTGCCAGCAGCTCTCTAGCGGGGGGTCAAGAGACCCAGTACTTC. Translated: CASSSLAGGQETQYF.

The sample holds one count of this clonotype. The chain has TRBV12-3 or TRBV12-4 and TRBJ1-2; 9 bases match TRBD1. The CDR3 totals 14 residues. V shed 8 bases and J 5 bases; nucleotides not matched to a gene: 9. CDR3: CASWDRVWSYGYTF. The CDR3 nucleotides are TGTGCCAGCTGGGACAGGGTATGGTCGTATGGCTACACCTTC.